This entry lists 10 T cell receptor beta chains sequenced from one sample in a study of T cell responses to AZD1222 COVID-19 vaccine. This table comes from immunoSEQ multiplex PCR, and its TCRdb copy is limited to in-frame clones, with some not included. The table lists 200,000 or so clones, approximately 94% of them singletons, with around 1% in the top ten. Sample: peripheral blood, taken 28 days after the second AZD1222 dose. The receptors here all came from an adult who received the AZD1222 COVID-19 vaccine.

The chain has TRBV7-2 and TRBJ2-7, with D unclear. This CDR3 is built from 14 residues. CDR1 and CDR2 (germline): SGHTA, FQGNSA. V was clipped by 2 bases and J by 0 bases, with 8 bases between them. Here the CDR3 DNA reads TGTGCCAGCAGCTTATTCCCTAGCTCCTACGAGCAGTACTTC. It yields the protein CASSLFPSSYEQYF.

The V and J genes are TRBV6-2 or TRBV6-3 and TRBJ2-4, with TRBD2 matching 10 bases. CDR3 size: 20 residues. Losses at the gene ends were 2 bases for V and 1 base for J; bases not matched to a gene: 14. From germline, CDR1 is MNHEY and CDR2 SVGEGT. CDR3 protein: CASSYLSPAGGSLAKNIQYF. The CDR3 DNA is TGTGCCAGCAGTTACCTGAGCCCAGCGGGGGGGTCATTGGCCAAAAACATTCAGTACTTC.

The J gene is TRBJ2-1, the V gene TRBV6-5; 7 bases map to TRBD1. Germline CDR1 reads MNHEY; CDR2 reads SVGAGI. This CDR3 has 16 amino acids. The ends lost 0 bases at V and 1 base at J; junction bases unmatched: 3. CDR3 coding DNA: TGTGCCAGCAGTTACTCGGACAGGAGGTCCTACAATGAGCAGTTCTTC. Encoded protein: CASSYSDRRSYNEQFF.

The gene calls are TRBV10-3 and TRBJ2-1; no reliable D call. Trimming left V 3 bases short and J 4 bases short, with 10 bases between. Germline values: CDR1 ENHRY, CDR2 SYGVKD. This CDR3 region has 14 residues. This chain's CDR3 is CAISDLGTYNEQFF. The CDR3 DNA follows: TGTGCCATCAGTGATTTGGGCACTTACAATGAGCAGTTCTTC.

The chain uses TRBV6-5 and TRBJ1-4; D unclear. Trimming left V 10 bases short and J 0 bases short, with 15 bases between. Looked up from germline, CDR1 is MNHEY and CDR2 is SVGAGI. The CDR3 spans 15 residues. The CDR3 is CAISSLGATNEKLFF. The CDR3, as DNA: TGTGCCATCTCTTCCTTAGGTGCAACTAATGAAAAACTGTTTTTT.

The rearrangement joins TRBV7-2 to TRBJ2-1; TRBD2 aligns across 7 bases. The V and J ends lost 5 bases and 3 bases, in that order; junction bases with no gene match: 7. Germline CDR1 SGHTA, CDR2 FQGNSA. The CDR3 sequence is 15 residues long. The CDR3, as DNA: TGTGCCAGCAGCCTAAGCGGGGCCCTCTACAATGAGCAGTTCTTC. Translating it yields CASSLSGALYNEQFF.

J is TRBJ2-3 and V is TRBV9; 8 bases match TRBD1. Germline loops: CDR1 SGDLS, CDR2 YYNGEE. This CDR3 is built from 15 residues. V shed 4 bases, J shed 1 base, and the junction held 5 bases outside the gene matches. CDR3 sequence: CASSSRGRGTDTQYF. The CDR3, as DNA: TGTGCCAGCAGCTCCAGGGGGCGAGGCACAGATACGCAGTATTTT.

The rearrangement links TRBV27 to TRBJ2-1, with D possibly matching TRBD2 (6 bases). V lost 6 bases and J 7 bases, leaving 19 bases between the germline ends. The CDR3 spans 15 residues. Germline-derived CDR1 and CDR2 are MNHEY and SMNVEV (reference sequence). The DNA of the CDR3 is TGTGCCAGCAGCTGGGCGGGTTCGGCGGGGAATGAGCAGTTCTTC. As protein: CASSWAGSAGNEQFF.

This CDR3 reads CASSQQGLGYTF. CDR3 in DNA: TGCGCCAGCAGCCAGCAGGGGCTCGGCTACACCTTC. This sequence joins TRBV4-1 and TRBJ1-2, with D perhaps TRBD1 (6 bases). Trimming stripped 3 bases from V and 8 bases from J, with 10 bases between. Germline lookup yields CDR1 MGHRA and CDR2 YSYEKL. This CDR3 is 12 amino acids long.

This chain uses TRBV6-5 with TRBJ2-7; unclear D gene. This CDR3 has 10 residues. Germline values: CDR1 MNHEY, CDR2 SVGAGI. V was pared by 8 bases and J by 3 bases, with 5 bases between. CDR3 loop: CASFYYEQYF. The CDR3 nucleotides are TGTGCCAGCTTCTACTACGAGCAGTACTTC.